The 32 T cell receptor beta chains listed next were all sequenced from one sample in a study of identical twins. TCRdb independently ran MiXCR on the 5' RACE reads; one entry per CDR3 protein. The sample shows 200,000 to 250,000 distinct CDR3 sequences, roughly a tenth of them seen only once. Sequenced sample: memory T cells sorted from blood. The origin of the receptors is a man in his fifties in good health.

This clonotype has just a few counts. The V call is TRBV5-6, the J call TRBJ2-5, with D perhaps matching TRBD1 or TRBD2 (5 bases each). Between the trimmed V and J ends, which lost 6 bases and 1 base, there was a span of 19 bases. The CDR3 is made up of 16 amino acids. CDR1 is SGHDT and CDR2 is YYEEEE in the germline V gene. CDR3 sequence reads: CASIGGPVLGQETQYF. The CDR3 DNA reads TGTGCCAGCATTGGGGGACCTGTGCTTGGCCAAGAGACCCAGTACTTC.

This clonotype has a count of ten or more. The chain couples TRBV7-9 to TRBJ2-3; 8 nucleotides match TRBD2. The CDR3 is made up of 15 amino acids. V shed 2 bases, J shed 6 bases, and the junction held 7 bases outside the gene matches. Germline V lookup: CDR1 SEHNR, CDR2 FQNEAQ (reference sequence). The CDR3 reads CASSLTSSGFDTQYF. CDR3 DNA sequence: TGTGCCAGCAGCTTAACGTCTAGCGGGTTTGATACGCAGTATTTT.

This clonotype was observed many times. The V call is TRBV6-2 or TRBV6-3, the J call TRBJ2-1; 7 bases line up with TRBD1. V lost 4 bases, J lost 7 bases, and 7 bases stayed unmatched. CDR3 length: 14 residues. Germline V gives CDR1 MNHEY, CDR2 SVGEGT. The CDR3 loop reads CASSSFGTVNEQFF. Here the CDR3 DNA reads TGTGCCAGCAGTTCCTTCGGGACAGTTAATGAGCAGTTCTTC.

CDR3: CATSRDFGGTNEQFF. The CDR3 bases are TGTGCCACCAGCAGAGATTTTGGGGGCACCAATGAGCAGTTCTTC. The chain has TRBV15 and TRBJ2-1; perhaps TRBD1 as D (6 bases). The CDR3 extends over 15 amino acids. Germline assignment: CDR1 LNHNV and CDR2 YYDKDF (reference sequence). Trimming left V 0 bases short and J 6 bases short, with 12 bases between.

This clonotype has just a few counts. The V and J genes are TRBV9 and TRBJ2-1, with 7 bases that match TRBD2. The CDR3 is 16 amino acids. V dropped 3 bases and J dropped 0; count of bases not matched to a gene: 6. Germline assignment: CDR1 SGDLS and CDR2 YYNGEE. The CDR3 reads CASSARAGYSYNEQFF. Written as DNA, the CDR3 is TGTGCCAGCAGCGCACGAGCGGGGTACTCCTACAATGAGCAGTTCTTC.

Only a few counts were recorded for this clonotype. The chain carries TRBV11-1 and TRBJ2-7, with TRBD1 matching over 10 bases. The trim removed 5 bases at V and 3 bases at J, leaving 4 bases unmatched. Germline values: CDR1 SGHAT, CDR2 FQDESV (reference sequence). CDR3 length: 14 residues. The CDR3 region is CASSRWDRGYEQYF. CDR3 bases: TGTGCCAGCAGCCGCTGGGACAGGGGCTACGAGCAGTACTTC.

The sample holds many counts of this clonotype. The DNA for the CDR3 is TGTGCCAGCAGCCTGATAGGGGGGGGGGCAGTCAACAATGAGCAGTTCTTC. Residues: CASSLIGGGAVNNEQFF. V gene TRBV7-2 combines with J gene TRBJ2-1; D may be TRBD2 (7 bases). V dropped 5 bases and J dropped 5 bases, with 22 bases sitting between them. This CDR3 has 17 residues. Germline values: CDR1 SGHTA, CDR2 FQGNSA.

This clonotype appeared a few times. The CDR3 protein is CSAEPRGLYEQYF. CDR3 bases: TGCAGTGCTGAACCCAGGGGGCTCTACGAGCAGTACTTC. The chain uses TRBV20-1 and TRBJ2-7; 8 nucleotides match TRBD1. V dropped 5 bases and J dropped 3; count of bases not matched to a gene: 6. Germline loops: CDR1 DFQATT, CDR2 SNEGSKA (reference sequence). The CDR3 is 13 residues long.

This clonotype was detected only a few times. The rearrangement links TRBV7-7 to TRBJ2-5; 9 bases agree with TRBD1. Per germline, CDR1 SSHAT and CDR2 FNYEAQ (reference sequence). CDR3 size: 15 residues. The junction had 5 bases not matched to a gene; V was cut back by 1 base and J by 5 bases. The CDR3 sequence: CASSLGTGVMETQYF. CDR3 nucleotide sequence: TGTGCCAGCAGCTTAGGGACAGGGGTCATGGAGACCCAGTACTTC.

The chain couples TRBV7-6 to TRBJ1-1; 9 nucleotides match TRBD1. V was pared by 5 bases and J by 4 bases, with 8 bases of the junction left unmatched. The V gene's germline CDR1 is SGHVS and CDR2 FNYEAQ. This CDR3 is 15 amino acids long. Here the CDR3 reads CASSTRTGAGTEAFF. CDR3 bases: TGTGCCAGCAGCACCCGGACAGGGGCCGGCACTGAAGCTTTCTTT.

The chain is built from TRBV18 and TRBJ1-3, with unresolved D. This CDR3 is built from 15 residues. Looked up from germline, CDR1 is KGHSH and CDR2 is LQKENI. The V and J ends lost 3 bases and 0 bases respectively, with 9 bases between them. Written as DNA, the CDR3 is TGTGCCAGCTCACCGCAACGGATCTCTGGAAACACCATATATTTT. Amino acid sequence: CASSPQRISGNTIYF.

This sequence joins TRBV7-6 and TRBJ2-2; D is unresolved. The CDR3 runs to 13 residues. The V gene lost 0 bases and the J gene lost 7 bases, with 6 bases spanning the gap. Germline assignment: CDR1 SGHVS and CDR2 FNYEAQ. The CDR3 region is CASSLAGGGELFF. The CDR3 DNA is TGTGCCAGCAGCTTAGCTGGTGGCGGGGAGCTGTTTTTT.

V and J are TRBV9 and TRBJ1-4; D gene uncertain. Looked up from germline, CDR1 is SGDLS and CDR2 is YYNGEE. The CDR3 length is 16 residues. V dropped 0 bases and J dropped 4 bases, with 13 bases sitting between them. The CDR3 spells CASSVAGTVINEKLFF. As DNA, the CDR3 is TGTGCCAGCAGCGTAGCTGGAACAGTGATTAATGAAAAACTGTTTTTT.

This clonotype was observed a handful of times. This sequence joins TRBV12-3 or TRBV12-4 and TRBJ2-1; 9 bases are shared with TRBD1. V lost 6 bases and J lost 0; bases outside the gene matches: 3. The CDR3 runs 15 residues. DNA of the CDR3: TGTGCCAGCAGCTCGACAGGGGGCTCCTACAATGAGCAGTTCTTC. Protein sequence: CASSSTGGSYNEQFF.

In this sample, this clonotype turned up many times. The rearrangement links TRBV20-1 to TRBJ2-5; the match to TRBD2 covers 7 bases. This CDR3 comprises 13 residues. With V trimmed by 6 bases and J by 5 bases, 9 bases remained unmatched. The germline CDR1 and CDR2 sequences are DFQATT and SNEGSKA (reference sequence). In nucleotides, the CDR3 is TGCAGTGCCCTGACGGGGGGTTCGGAGACCCAGTACTTC. It specifies CSALTGGSETQYF.

The CDR3 loop reads CASSPFRRGGTSYEQYF. CDR3 sequence (DNA): TGTGCCAGCAGCCCCTTTCGACGAGGGGGTACTTCCTACGAGCAGTACTTC. The rearrangement uses TRBV7-6 and TRBJ2-7; tentatively, D is TRBD1 (6 bases). This CDR3 has 17 residues. The V and J ends lost 5 bases and 1 base respectively, with 21 bases between them. Germline lookup yields CDR1 SGHVS and CDR2 FNYEAQ.

This clonotype occurred many times. The chain uses TRBV7-6 and TRBJ2-5; the match to TRBD1 covers 8 bases. This CDR3 spans 16 amino acids. Losses at the gene ends were 2 bases for V and 1 base for J; bases not matched to a gene: 6. The germline V gene encodes CDR1 SGHVS and CDR2 FNYEAQ. The CDR3 DNA reads TGTGCCAGCAGCTTATTTCAGGGGGCCGCCCAAGAGACCCAGTACTTC. Translation: CASSLFQGAAQETQYF.

This clonotype was seen a few times. The chain recombines TRBV19 with TRBJ1-5; D perhaps matches TRBD1 (6 bases). CDR1 is LNHDA, CDR2 SQIVND, per germline (reference sequence). The CDR3 consists of 16 residues. V gave up 3 bases and J gave up 7 bases, with 19 bases separating them. The CDR3 protein is CASSIGGGSRVQPQHF. The CDR3 DNA reads TGTGCCAGTAGTATTGGGGGGGGCAGCCGAGTACAGCCCCAGCATTTT. Full variable domain (rest looked up from reference TRBV19 and TRBJ1-5): DGGITQSPKYLFRKEGQNVTLSCEQNLNHDAMYWYRQDPGQGLRLIYYSQIVNDFQKGDIAEGYSVSREKKESFPLTVTSAQKNPTAFYLCASSIGGGSRVQPQHFGDGTRLSIL.

In its sample, this clonotype was seen once. V and J are TRBV7-2 and TRBJ2-1; the match to TRBD2 covers 12 bases. The germline V gene encodes CDR1 SGHTA and CDR2 FQGNSA. This CDR3 is built from 15 residues. With 6 bases clipped from V and 8 bases from J, the junction kept 8 bases outside the gene matches. CDR3 DNA sequence: TGTGCCAGCAGGCCTAGGACTAGCGGGATTCATGAGCAGTTCTTC. This sequence encodes CASRPRTSGIHEQFF.

This clonotype has at least ten counts. The rearrangement links TRBV6-1 to TRBJ1-5; D is ambiguous. V lost 4 bases to trimming and J lost 2 bases, with 9 bases between them. This CDR3 region has 14 residues. CDR1 is MNHNS and CDR2 is SASEGT in the germline V gene. CDR3 loop: CASSASQGNQPQHF. Written as DNA, the CDR3 is TGTGCCAGCAGTGCTAGCCAGGGCAATCAGCCCCAGCATTTT.

This clonotype was observed many times. The chain has TRBV9 and TRBJ2-7, with TRBD1 matching 7 bases. Trimming took 2 bases from V and 1 from J; bases not matched to a gene: 3. In germline, CDR1 is SGDLS, CDR2 YYNGEE. CDR3 length equals 14 residues. CDR3 loop: CASSVQGVSYEQYF. For the CDR3, the DNA is TGTGCCAGCAGCGTCCAGGGGGTTTCCTACGAGCAGTACTTC.

The sample holds many counts of this clonotype. The rearrangement joins TRBV6-5 to TRBJ2-3, with a tentative D call TRBD1 (6 bases). The CDR3 extends over 16 amino acids. V was clipped by 4 bases and J by 5 bases, with 19 bases between them. Germline loops: CDR1 MNHEY, CDR2 SVGAGI. CDR3 residues: CASSSAQTPRGDTQYF. In nucleotides, the CDR3 is TGTGCCAGCAGTTCAGCCCAGACGCCCAGGGGAGATACGCAGTATTTT.

This clonotype was observed many times. The rearrangement joins TRBV18 to TRBJ2-1; TRBD1 matches at 9 bases. Germline CDR1 and CDR2: KGHSH and LQKENI. Trimming removed 5 bases from V and 6 bases from J; junction bases left unmatched: 8. This CDR3 has 15 residues. The CDR3 region is CASSGPGQGINEQFF. The CDR3 region has the DNA TGTGCCAGCTCAGGACCGGGACAGGGTATCAATGAGCAGTTCTTC.

This clonotype was picked up a small number of times. The V and J genes are TRBV12-3 or TRBV12-4 and TRBJ1-4, with TRBD1 as a possible D gene (5 bases). There are 14 residues in the CDR3. Trimming shortened V by 6 bases and J by 2 bases, and 10 bases separated the two germline ends. CDR3 protein: CASRPGSTNEKLFF. As DNA, the CDR3 is TGTGCCAGCAGGCCAGGGTCGACTAATGAAAAACTGTTTTTT.

This chain joins TRBV10-2 and TRBJ1-4, with 10 bases fitting TRBD1. Germline V gene sequence: CDR1 WSHSY, CDR2 SAAADI. The CDR3 has 16 amino acids. V gave up 3 bases and J gave up 8 bases; unmatched junction bases: 9. CDR3: CASSESPTGGYEKLFF. The CDR3 bases are TGCGCCAGCAGTGAATCCCCGACAGGGGGCTACGAAAAACTGTTTTTT.

This clonotype was counted only a few times. J is TRBJ2-1 and V is TRBV20-1, with 10 bases aligning to TRBD2. The CDR3 is 15 amino acids. CDR1 is DFQATT, CDR2 SNEGSKA, per germline (reference sequence). Losses at the gene ends were 6 bases for V and 7 bases for J; bases not matched to a gene: 12. The DNA for the CDR3 is TGCAGTGCCCCACCTCTAGCGGGAGAGGTGAATGAGCAGTTCTTC. Translated, it gives CSAPPLAGEVNEQFF.

The V call is TRBV18, the J call TRBJ2-7, with 9 bases aligning to TRBD2. There are 16 residues in the CDR3. V shed 6 bases and J 8 bases; nucleotides not matched to a gene: 17. Germline CDR1 and CDR2: KGHSH and LQKENI. CDR3 loop: CASSQTSGGDPLKQYF. The CDR3 DNA is TGTGCCAGCTCCCAGACTAGCGGAGGGGATCCCTTAAAGCAGTACTTC.

V gene TRBV7-2 combines with J gene TRBJ1-5, with D possibly being TRBD1 (6 bases). V lost 2 bases and J 7 bases, leaving 15 bases between the germline ends. This CDR3 is built from 15 residues. In germline, CDR1 is SGHTA, CDR2 FQGNSA. CDR3 in DNA: TGTGCCAGCAGCTTATTAGCCAGGGGAGGCCAGCCCCAGCATTTT. Protein: CASSLLARGGQPQHF.

This clonotype was recorded at least ten times. This chain joins TRBV15 and TRBJ1-1, with no clear D. CDR1 is LNHNV, CDR2 YYDKDF, per germline (reference sequence). V shed 3 bases and J shed 1 base, with 9 bases lying between them. The CDR3 loop spans 14 amino acids. In DNA, the CDR3 is TGTGCCACCAGCAGGGATTTACAGAACACTGAAGCTTTCTTT. Translating gives CATSRDLQNTEAFF.

A few counts support this clonotype. The CDR3 spells CASSFLVGPNQPQHF. In nucleotides, the CDR3 is TGTGCCAGCAGTTTTTTGGTAGGGCCCAATCAGCCCCAGCATTTT. This chain joins TRBV28 and TRBJ1-5; D gene ambiguous. The germline gives CDR1 MDHEN, CDR2 SYDVKM. The CDR3 loop spans 15 amino acids. V was cut by 3 bases and J by 3 bases, with 12 bases left in between.

The genes are TRBV13 and TRBJ1-6; no reliable D call. Trimming removed 5 bases from V and 7 bases from J, with 12 bases in between. CDR1 and CDR2 (germline): PRHDT, FYEKMQ (reference sequence). CDR3 length: 14 residues. The CDR3: CASSTSTTNSPLHF. CDR3 bases: TGTGCCAGCAGCACGAGTACAACGAATTCACCCCTCCACTTT. Together with reference TRBV13 and TRBJ1-6, the CDR3 gives the full variable domain: AAGVIQSPRHLIKEKRETATLKCYPIPRHDTVYWYQQGPGQDPQFLISFYEKMQSDKGSIPDRFSAQQFSDYHSELNMSSLELGDSALYFCASSTSTTNSPLHFGNGTRLTVT.

This clonotype was counted many times. The rearrangement joins TRBV5-1 to TRBJ1-1; no definite D call. The CDR3 totals 12 residues. Trimming cost V 4 bases and J 5 bases, with 9 bases left between them. The V gene's germline CDR1 is SGHRS and CDR2 YFSETQ. The CDR3 is CASSRVGTEAFF. CDR3 coding DNA: TGCGCCAGCAGCCGTGTCGGGACTGAAGCTTTCTTT.